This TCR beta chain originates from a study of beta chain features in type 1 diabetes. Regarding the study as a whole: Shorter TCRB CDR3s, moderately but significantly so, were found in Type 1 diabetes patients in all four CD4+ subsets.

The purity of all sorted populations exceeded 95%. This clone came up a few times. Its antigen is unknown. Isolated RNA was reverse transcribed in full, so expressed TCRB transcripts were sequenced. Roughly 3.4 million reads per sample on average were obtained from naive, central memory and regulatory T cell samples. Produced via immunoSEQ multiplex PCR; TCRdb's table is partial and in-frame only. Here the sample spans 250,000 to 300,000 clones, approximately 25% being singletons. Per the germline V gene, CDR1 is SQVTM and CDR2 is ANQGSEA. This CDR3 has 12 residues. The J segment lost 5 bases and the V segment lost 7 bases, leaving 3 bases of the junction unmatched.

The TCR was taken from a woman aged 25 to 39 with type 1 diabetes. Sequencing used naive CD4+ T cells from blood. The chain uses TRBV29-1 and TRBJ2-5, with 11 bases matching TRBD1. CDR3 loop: CSGTGGRETQYF. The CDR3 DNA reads TGCAGCGGGACAGGGGGCCGCGAGACCCAGTACTTC.